The next 18 T cell receptor beta chains were all read from a single sample in a study of HIV-infected patients and healthy controls. TCRdb reanalysed the 5' RACE reads using MiXCR and keeps one entry per CDR3 protein. The profile shows roughly 68,000 distinct CDR3 sequences, 19% of them singletons. The sequencing sample was made of CD4+ T cells from blood. These receptors originate from a human donor in good health.

This clonotype is judged medium-sized. CDR3: CATSDSSGRAVNEQFF. The CDR3 DNA sequence: TGTGCCACCAGTGATTCTAGCGGGAGGGCCGTAAATGAGCAGTTCTTC. V gene TRBV24-1 combines with J gene TRBJ2-1; 12 nucleotides line up with TRBD2. The CDR3 extends over 16 amino acids. CDR1 and CDR2 (germline): KGHDR, SFDVKD. V gave up 2 bases and J gave up 7 bases; unmatched junction bases: 5.

This clonotype was counted once. V and J are TRBV7-3 and TRBJ2-3; no clear D gene. The CDR3 covers 14 residues. Germline V gene data show CDR1 as SGHTA and CDR2 as FQGTGA. V was trimmed by 4 bases and J by 2 bases, leaving 10 bases between them. DNA for the CDR3: TGTGCCAGCAGCTCCTTCGCAGACACAGATACGCAGTATTTT. Its protein product is CASSSFADTDTQYF. The variable domain in full, with the rest retrieved from reference TRBV7-3 and TRBJ2-3, is GAGVSQTPSNKVTEKGKYVELRCDPISGHTALYWYRQSLGQGPEFLIYFQGTGAADDSGLPNDRFFAVRPEGSVSTLKIQRTERGDSAVYLCASSSFADTDTQYFGPGTRLTVL.

In its sample, this clonotype was seen many times. The chain carries TRBV4-1 and TRBJ2-1, with D unclear. The V gene lost 2 bases and the J gene lost 0 bases, with 14 bases spanning the gap. The germline V gene has CDR1 MGHRA and CDR2 YSYEKL. CDR3 length: 17 amino acids. The CDR3 coding sequence is TGCGCCAGCAGCCAAAGGTCCGCCGGCAACTCCTACAATGAGCAGTTCTTC. Its protein is CASSQRSAGNSYNEQFF.

The chain links TRBV18 to TRBJ2-1; 9 bases line up with TRBD2. Germline-derived CDR1 and CDR2 are KGHSH and LQKENI. The CDR3 extends over 15 amino acids. V lost 3 bases and J lost 6; bases outside the gene matches: 6. The CDR3 DNA sequence: TGTGCCAGCTCACCCCTGCGGGAGGGCTCCAATGAGCAGTTCTTC. Encoded protein: CASSPLREGSNEQFF.

V and J are TRBV19 and TRBJ2-7; TRBD2 matches 11 bases. The CDR3 covers 15 residues. V shed 7 bases and J 4 bases; nucleotides not matched to a gene: 9. Germline CDR1 is LNHDA and CDR2 is SQIVND (reference sequence). This CDR3 is CASTDGTSGQYEQYF. DNA of the CDR3: TGTGCCAGTACCGACGGGACTAGCGGACAGTACGAGCAGTACTTC.

This clonotype was seen only a few times. The rearrangement joins TRBV19 to TRBJ2-2; tentatively, D is TRBD1 or TRBD2 (5 bases each). The CDR3 has 16 amino acids. Germline-derived CDR1 and CDR2 are LNHDA and SQIVND (reference sequence). V was pared by 3 bases and J by 6 bases, with 17 bases between. The CDR3 DNA reads TGTGCCAGTAGTATTCCGAGGGGTTTTGGCGCCGGGGAGCTGTTTTTT. Protein: CASSIPRGFGAGELFF.

The chain employs TRBV29-1 and TRBJ2-3; 12 nucleotides match TRBD2. V trimming: 4 bases; J trimming: 6 bases; junction bases outside the gene matches: 8. This CDR3 has 15 amino acids. The germline CDR1 and CDR2 sequences are SQVTM and ANQGSEA. The CDR3 sequence is CSVVGLAGTWDTQYF. The CDR3 bases are TGCAGCGTTGTCGGACTAGCGGGGACTTGGGATACGCAGTATTTT.

This clonotype occurred a few times. This chain uses TRBV10-1 with TRBJ2-7; either TRBD1 or TRBD2 may supply D (6 bases each). The CDR3 is 14 residues long. Germline loops: CDR1 WNHNN, CDR2 SYGVQD (reference sequence). Trimming took 3 bases from V and 4 from J, leaving 13 bases between them. The CDR3 DNA is TGCGCCAGCAGTGAATATAGGGGGGTATACGAGCAGTACTTC. This encodes CASSEYRGVYEQYF.

For the CDR3, the DNA is TGTGCCAGCACGTACAGGGACAATCAGCCCCAGCATTTT. Its protein is CASTYRDNQPQHF. The chain links TRBV6-2 or TRBV6-3 to TRBJ1-5; possibly TRBD1 for D (6 bases). There are 13 residues in the CDR3. CDR1 is MNHEY, CDR2 SVGEGT, per germline. V was pared by 7 bases and J by 3 bases, with 10 bases between.

The genes are TRBV12-3 or TRBV12-4 and TRBJ1-6; D unresolved. Trimming cost V 5 bases and J 10 bases, with 15 bases left between them. CDR3 size: 14 residues. CDR3 coding DNA: TGTGCCAGCAGTCTACACCAAAGTAACTCACCCCTCCACTTT. It yields the protein CASSLHQSNSPLHF.

This clonotype was recorded many times. The chain carries TRBV7-9 and TRBJ1-4; no definite D call. Trimming took off 6 bases at V and 8 bases at J, with 22 bases between the two ends. The germline CDR1 and CDR2 sequences are SEHNR and FQNEAQ (reference sequence). CDR3 length equals 16 residues. The CDR3: CASSFFDPDKGEKLFF. For the CDR3, the DNA is TGTGCCAGCAGTTTTTTCGACCCGGATAAAGGCGAAAAACTGTTTTTT.

This clonotype was seen ten or more times. The V call is TRBV3-1, the J call TRBJ2-1, with 8 bases identical to TRBD2. Germline V lookup: CDR1 LGHDT, CDR2 YNNKEL (reference sequence). The CDR3 consists of 14 residues. The V segment lost 8 bases and the J segment 3 bases; nucleotides outside the gene matches: 6. Here the CDR3 reads CASGTSDHYNEQFF. The CDR3 DNA follows: TGTGCCAGCGGGACTAGTGACCACTACAATGAGCAGTTCTTC.

This clonotype came up a few times. The chain recombines TRBV6-1 with TRBJ2-7, with TRBD1 as a possible D gene (6 bases). CDR1 is MNHNS, CDR2 SASEGT, per germline. Trimming cost V 6 bases and J 5 bases, with 11 bases left between them. The CDR3 runs to 12 residues. CDR3: CASRYRVNEQYF. The CDR3 nucleotides are TGTGCCAGCAGGTACAGGGTGAACGAGCAGTACTTC.

On this clonotype: The junction departs from the called germline gene at one end, perhaps through a read error. The V call is TRBV15, the J call TRBJ2-1, with 8 bases aligning to TRBD2. The CDR3 length is 16 residues. The germline CDR1 and CDR2 sequences are LNHNV and YYDKDF (reference sequence). In nucleotides, the CDR3 is TGTGCCACCAGCAGAGGGTCTACGACTAGCGCCTCAAACCCGATCTTC. Amino acid sequence: CATSRGSTTSASNPIF.

The V and J genes are TRBV4-2 and TRBJ2-3; 11 positions match TRBD2. The CDR3 length is 16 residues. V trimming: 4 bases; J trimming: 4 bases; junction bases outside the gene matches: 7. Germline V gives CDR1 LGHNA, CDR2 YNFKEQ. The CDR3 loop is CASSLNSGGGADTQYF. In DNA form, the CDR3 reads TGTGCCAGCAGCCTCAATAGCGGGGGGGGAGCAGATACGCAGTATTTT.

This clonotype was seen at least ten times. The chain uses TRBV27 and TRBJ1-1, with 7 nucleotides matching TRBD1. V trimming: 6 bases; J trimming: 1 base; junction bases outside the gene matches: 14. The CDR3 is 17 residues long. CDR1 is MNHEY, CDR2 SMNVEV, per germline (reference sequence). CDR3 DNA sequence: TGTGCCAGCAGGATGAAGGGGGCGGGAGTGCGGAACACTGAAGCTTTCTTT. Translating it yields CASRMKGAGVRNTEAFF.

The V gene is TRBV12-3 or TRBV12-4, the J gene TRBJ2-1, with D uncertain. CDR3 length equals 18 residues. Trimming stripped 6 bases from V and 1 base from J, with 22 bases between. The CDR3: CASSFLGVLARSYNEQFF. The CDR3 DNA sequence: TGTGCCAGCAGCTTCCTTGGGGTTTTAGCTAGGTCCTACAATGAGCAGTTCTTC.

This clonotype has just a few counts. The chain recombines TRBV30 with TRBJ2-7; TRBD1 agrees at 8 bases. Germline loops: CDR1 GTSNPN, CDR2 SVGIG (reference sequence). V lost 2 bases and J lost 1; bases outside the gene matches: 10. This CDR3 comprises 16 residues. The CDR3 sequence is CAWSIGRGHQSYEQYF. In DNA, the CDR3 is TGTGCCTGGAGTATCGGCAGGGGGCATCAATCCTACGAGCAGTACTTC.